The clone carrying this TCR beta chain was detected only a few times. Its antigen remains unidentified. This entry belongs to a study of post-analysis software for immune sequencing data. Overall study: Some patients lacked subtype; others had relapsing-remitting, secondary progressive or progressive-relapsing disease.

CDR1 DFQATT and CDR2 SNEGSKA come from the germline V gene (reference sequence). V was clipped by 1 base and J by 2 bases; unmatched bases: 14. The CDR3 spans 18 residues. Study findings and constraints: There was significantly lower normalized Chao1 diversity in multiple sclerosis patients than in controls. Clustering by F measure revealed strong co-clustering among samples prepared together in one batch. Included in a set of about 5 TRBV segments more frequent in patients than controls were TRBV5-6, TRBV5-1 and TRBV20-1.

The TCR beta cDNA libraries carried unique molecular identifiers. T cells, about 0.95 to 10 million of them, yielded some 540,000 cDNA molecules. One entry per CDR3 protein, called by TCRdb with MiXCR from the PCR reads. The table lists 650,000 to 850,000 distinct CDR3 sequences, under 70% of them singletons, with over 4% in the top ten. The receptor's source is a girl under 18 with multiple sclerosis. V and J are TRBV20-1 and TRBJ2-4; 7 positions match TRBD1. Material for sequencing was blood. The CDR3 nucleotides read TGCAGTGCTAGAGGGACAGGCCATACTATCAGAACCAAAAACATTCAGTACTTC. Its protein product is CSARGTGHTIRTKNIQYF.